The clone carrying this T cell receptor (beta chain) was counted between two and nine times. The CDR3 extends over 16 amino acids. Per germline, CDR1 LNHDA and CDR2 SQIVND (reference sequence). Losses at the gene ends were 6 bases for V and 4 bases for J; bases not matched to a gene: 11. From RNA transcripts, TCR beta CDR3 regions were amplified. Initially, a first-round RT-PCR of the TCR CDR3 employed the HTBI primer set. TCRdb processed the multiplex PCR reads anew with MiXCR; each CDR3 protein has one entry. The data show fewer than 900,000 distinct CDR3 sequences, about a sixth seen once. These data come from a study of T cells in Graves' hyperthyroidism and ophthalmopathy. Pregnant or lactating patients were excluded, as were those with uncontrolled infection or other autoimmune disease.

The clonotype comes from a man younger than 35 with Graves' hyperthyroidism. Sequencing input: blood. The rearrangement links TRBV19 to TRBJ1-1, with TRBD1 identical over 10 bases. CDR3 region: CASRRDRGIGSTEAFF. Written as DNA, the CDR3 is TGTGCCAGTAGGAGGGACAGGGGAATAGGGAGCACTGAAGCTTTCTTT.